This T cell receptor (beta chain) was recovered during a study of OX40 agonist ivuxolimab in advanced cancers. Study background: Dosing consisted of intravenous ivuxolimab at 0.01 to 10 mg/kg every 2 weeks. Patients achieving partial responses numbered three: one hepatocellular carcinoma case and two cutaneous melanoma cases.

Collection of blood occurred at baseline, at cycle 4 day 1, and at cycle 7 day 1. The CDR3 covers 14 residues. The trim removed 5 bases at V and 1 base at J, leaving 5 bases unmatched. The germline gives CDR1 SGHAT, CDR2 FQDESV (reference sequence). Measured with immunoSEQ multiplex PCR; TCRdb has only the in-frame clones, and not every one. There are roughly 60,000 clones in the sample; approximately 91% occur only once, and 3% to 4% lies in the top ten. This sequence originates from an adult with an advanced solid tumor such as melanoma, head and neck, liver or kidney cancer. The material was CD4+ or CD8+ T cells sorted from blood, obtained in a trial of the OX40 agonist ivuxolimab. The genes are TRBV11-1 and TRBJ2-7; 7 bases are shared with TRBD2. The CDR3 sequence is CASSEAGVSYEQYF. CDR3 DNA: TGTGCCAGCAGCGAGGCGGGAGTGTCCTACGAGCAGTACTTC. The full variable domain, completed using reference TRBV11-1 and TRBJ2-7, is EAEVAQSPRYKITEKSQAVAFWCDPISGHATLYWYRQILGQGPELLVQFQDESVVDDSQLPKDRFSAERLKGVDSTLKIQPAELGDSAMYLCASSEAGVSYEQYFGPGTRLTVT.